A single sample is the source of the 18 T cell receptor beta chains below, sequenced in a study of CD8+ T cells in alopecia areata. After isolation, RNA underwent reverse transcription to generate cDNA as the sequencing template. Libraries were prepared by immunoSEQ multiplex PCR; TCRdb keeps only in-frame clonotypes and omits some of them. The sample has 200,000 to 300,000 clones, none seen only once; the top ten hold 0.9% to 1.5%. CD4, CD8alpha, NKG2D, NKG2ACE and other markers guided sorting of pooled cutaneous lymph node cells. Sequences were obtained from CD4+ T cells sorted from a lymph node. All receptors derive from a C3H/HeJ mouse with alopecia areata. This strain has MHC haplotype H2-k.

This clone appeared many times. Gene names refer to mouse genes. The read terminates 4 residues before the CDR3 end, so the remaining end is supplied by the germline J gene. Other DNA sequences in the same sample also yield this CDR3. The rearrangement uses TRBV17 and TRBJ2-1, with 7 positions matching TRBD1. This CDR3 region has 13 residues. Germline CDR1 is MNHDT and CDR2 is YYDKIL. V was pared by 3 bases and J by 5 bases, with 1 base of the junction left unmatched. Partial CDR3 DNA: TGTGCTAGCAGTAGGACAGGGAATGCT. Amino acid sequence: CASSRTGNA. The CDR3 reads in full as CASSRTGNAEQFF.

This clone was counted between two and nine times. Mouse names are used for the genes. The CDR3 end lies 4 residues beyond the end of the read and is filled in from the germline J gene. The chain carries TRBV5 and TRBJ2-5; weak D call: TRBD2 (6 bases). The germline V and J ends were trimmed by 4 bases and 0 bases, with 11 bases remaining between them. Per germline, CDR1 LGHNA and CDR2 YNLKQL (reference sequence). The CDR3 consists of 15 residues. CDR3 region: CASSPPGDNQDTQYF. CDR3 DNA, as far as it was read: TGTGCCAGCAGCCCCCCTGGGGATAACCAAGAC.

Regarding this clone: The genes are named according to mouse. With the read ending 4 residues before the CDR3 end, the germline J gene is used to fill in that end. The J gene is TRBJ1-1, the V gene TRBV19; TRBD1 is a possible D gene (6 bases). Germline V gene lookup returns CDR1 FNHDT and CDR2 SITEND (reference sequence). Trimming left V 4 bases short and J 4 bases short, with 11 bases between. CDR3 length: 13 amino acids. The CDR3 sequence is CASSFRDITEVFF. The DNA read from the CDR3 is TGTGCCAGCAGTTTCCGGGACATCACA.

This clone was observed a handful of times. These gene names are mouse names. The CDR3 goes on 4 residues after the read ends, and that part is filled in from the germline J gene. The same CDR3 also results from other DNA sequences found in this sample. The V gene is TRBV1, the J gene TRBJ1-1, with 8 bases fitting TRBD1. The germline CDR1 and CDR2 sequences are NSQYPW and LRSPGD (reference sequence). V lost 1 base to trimming and J lost 3 bases; unmatched junction nucleotides: 4. The CDR3 runs 15 residues. The CDR3 loop reads CTCSAGQGADTEVFF. The sequenced part of the CDR3 DNA is TGCACCTGCAGTGCAGGCCAGGGGGCTGACACA.

This clone was seen more than once but under ten times. The gene symbols are mouse symbols. The DNA ends 4 residues before the CDR3 does, and the rest of the CDR3 is filled in from the germline J gene. The J gene is TRBJ2-5, the V gene TRBV19, with 11 nucleotides matching TRBD2. The CDR3 has 14 amino acids. Trimming cost V 6 bases and J 3 bases; bases outside gene matches: 3. CDR1 and CDR2 from the germline V gene are FNHDT and SITEND (reference sequence). CDR3 bases read: TGTGCCAGCACCCGGGACTGGGGGCAAGAC. Protein sequence: CASTRDWGQD. The entire CDR3 sequence reads CASTRDWGQDTQYF.

Comments on this clone: Mouse gene names and germline throughout. The CDR3 extends 4 residues past the end of the read, so its final part is completed from the germline J gene. The chain uses TRBV31 and TRBJ1-2; maybe TRBD1 (6 bases). Germline-derived CDR1 and CDR2 are GKSSPN and SITVG. V was shortened by 0 bases and J by 2 bases, with 10 bases between the two germline ends. The CDR3 sequence is 14 residues long. CDR3 amino acids: CAWSLPGENSDYTF. The sequenced part of the CDR3 DNA is TGTGCCTGGAGTCTGCCAGGGGAGAACTCC.

Details on this clone: The genes are named according to mouse. The CDR3 extends 4 residues past the end of the read, so its final part is completed from the germline J gene. This sequence joins TRBV13-3 and TRBJ1-2, with TRBD1 matching over 7 bases. The CDR3 sequence is 13 residues long. The J segment lost 2 bases and the V segment lost 4 bases, leaving 2 bases of the junction unmatched. In germline, CDR1 is NNHDY, CDR2 SYVADS. The CDR3 protein is CASSTGVNSDYTF. Partial CDR3 DNA: TGTGCCAGCAGTACAGGGGTGAACTCC.

Comment on this clone: Genes and germline are mouse. Coverage ceases 4 residues before the CDR3 finishes, and the germline J gene fills in the end. V is TRBV19 and J is TRBJ1-2, with 8 positions matching TRBD1. The germline gives CDR1 FNHDT, CDR2 SITEND (reference sequence). The CDR3 runs 13 residues. V gave up 5 bases and J gave up 4 bases; unmatched junction bases: 4. CDR3 in amino acids: CASRTGAGSDYTF. The sequenced part of the CDR3 DNA is TGTGCCAGCAGGACAGGGGCGGGCTCC.

Comments on this clone: The genes are named according to mouse. The read gets to within 4 residues of the CDR3 end, and the germline J gene fills in the rest. The chain has TRBV13-1 and TRBJ2-2; D might be TRBD1 (6 bases). Trimming removed 0 bases at V and 4 bases at J, with 10 bases between. CDR3 length: 15 amino acids. Germline V gene data show CDR1 as NSHNY and CDR2 as SYGAGN. CDR3 sequence reads: CASSDGQGITGQLYF. CDR3 DNA, as far as it was read: TGTGCCAGCAGTGATGGGCAGGGGATCACCGGG.

As regards this clone: The gene names given are mouse names. Read data end 4 residues before the CDR3 end; the end is taken from the germline J gene. The chain recombines TRBV19 with TRBJ2-4; TRBD1 might be the D (6 bases). The CDR3 runs to 14 residues. The germline V gene has CDR1 FNHDT and CDR2 SITEND (reference sequence). Trimming shortened V by 6 bases and J by 0 bases, and 11 bases separated the two germline ends. CDR3 region: CASIRDNSQNTLYF. Partial CDR3 DNA: TGTGCCAGCATCCGGGACAATAGTCAAAAC.

Concerning this clone: These gene names are mouse names. The CDR3 end lies 4 residues beyond the end of the read and is filled in from the germline J gene. The chain carries TRBV19 and TRBJ2-5; D possibly corresponds to TRBD1 (5 bases). The V end was cut by 6 bases, the J end by 2 bases, with 10 bases between. Germline lookup yields CDR1 FNHDT and CDR2 SITEND (reference sequence). This CDR3 contains 13 residues. The CDR3 is CASTGKTQDTQYF. CDR3 bases read: TGTGCCAGCACAGGGAAGACCCAAGAC.

Notes on this clone: Gene labels here are mouse ones. The read comes to an end 4 residues before the CDR3 does, leaving the germline J gene to fill in the end. The gene calls are TRBV1 and TRBJ2-4; D perhaps matches TRBD2 (6 bases). This CDR3 region has 12 residues. Germline CDR1 NSQYPW, CDR2 LRSPGD (reference sequence). Incomplete CDR3 DNA: TGCACCTGCAGTGCGACTGGAAAC. This gives the protein CTCSATGN. The full-length CDR3 reads as CTCSATGNTLYF.

This clone was observed a few times. Mouse names are used for the genes. The read ends 4 residues early relative to the CDR3; the germline J gene fills the gap. V and J are TRBV13-1 and TRBJ1-2; 7 bases match TRBD1. The CDR3 contains 16 residues. V was clipped by 0 bases and J by 0 bases; unmatched bases: 5. Germline CDR1 and CDR2: NSHNY and SYGAGN. CDR3 sequence reads: CASSDAGGGANSDYTF. The DNA read from the CDR3 is TGTGCCAGCAGTGATGCAGGGGGGGGCGCAAACTCC.

Turning to this clone: Here the gene names and germline are mouse. Read sequence stops 4 residues before the CDR3 end, and the germline J gene provides the missing end. Other DNA variants within this sample encode the same CDR3. The V call is TRBV13-1, the J call TRBJ2-1; 10 bases are shared with TRBD1. V gave up 5 bases and J gave up 4 bases; unmatched junction bases: 3. The CDR3 runs 14 residues. CDR1 is NSHNY and CDR2 is SYGAGN in the germline V gene. CDR3 DNA, as far as it was read: TGTGCCAGCAGAGGGACAGGGGATTATGCT. Protein sequence: CASRGTGDYA. The CDR3, in full, reads CASRGTGDYAEQFF.

In the case of this clone: The gene names given are mouse names. The read finishes 4 residues shy of the CDR3 end, and the germline J gene is used to complete it. Other DNA sequences in the sample encode the same CDR3. The gene calls are TRBV1 and TRBJ2-7, with 8 nucleotides matching TRBD2. The CDR3 has 15 amino acids. Germline CDR1 and CDR2: NSQYPW and LRSPGD (reference sequence). The CDR3 sequence: CTCSADLLGGYEQYF. CDR3 DNA (partial): TGCACCTGCAGTGCAGATCTCCTGGGGGGTTAT.

This clone was detected a few times. Gene and germline names: mouse. The CDR3 is cut off 4 residues early in the read; its end comes from the germline J gene. The chain employs TRBV13-2 and TRBJ2-7; 8 nucleotides line up with TRBD2. V lost 0 bases, J lost 3 bases, and 5 bases stayed unmatched. Germline assignment: CDR1 NNHNN and CDR2 SYGAGS (reference sequence). CDR3 length: 15 residues. CDR3 bases read: TGTGCCAGCGGTGATGCACGGGGGGGCGTCTAT. As protein: CASGDARGGVY. The whole CDR3 protein reads CASGDARGGVYEQYF.

In the case of this clone: Gene names and germline refer to mouse. The read ends 4 residues early relative to the CDR3; the germline J gene fills the gap. This chain joins TRBV1 and TRBJ1-2; 12 bases are a match to TRBD1. Germline V gives CDR1 NSQYPW, CDR2 LRSPGD (reference sequence). The CDR3 sequence is 17 residues long. The CDR3 sequence: CTCSADLRDRGRSDYTF. CDR3 DNA, as far as it was read: TGCACCTGCAGTGCAGATCTACGGGACAGGGGGCGATCC.

This clone was found a few times. Genes and germline come from the mouse. The read terminates 4 residues before the CDR3 end, so the remaining end is supplied by the germline J gene. The chain uses TRBV5 and TRBJ2-3, with D possibly matching TRBD2 (7 bases). Trimming shortened V by 3 bases and J by 4 bases, and 11 bases separated the two germline ends. Germline CDR1 is LGHNA and CDR2 is YNLKQL (reference sequence). The CDR3 runs to 14 residues. CDR3 residues: CASSHGWGPETLYF. The covered CDR3 bases are TGTGCCAGCAGCCATGGCTGGGGGCCAGAA.